This T cell receptor beta chain was observed in a study of shared clonotypes between healthy human individuals. Study at large: Each donor contributed plates that comprised three CD4 naive, three CD4 memory, two CD8 naive and one CD8 memory.

The table came from immunoSEQ multiplex PCR; TCRdb's copy has only in-frame clones and leaves some out. The sample contains a few hundred thousand clones, around 67% of which appear only once. The CDR3 totals 11 residues. Germline V CDR1 and CDR2: SEHNR, FQNEAQ (reference sequence). V lost 5 bases to trimming and J lost 8 bases, with 9 bases between them. The V and J genes are TRBV7-9 and TRBJ1-2, with unresolved D. The sequence was obtained from a man aged 25-45 years in good health. The sequenced sample consisted of memory CD4+ T cells sorted from blood. The sample's subset: CD45RA-negative fraction. This CDR3 reads CASSPNVGYTF. In DNA form, the CDR3 reads TGTGCCAGCAGCCCCAACGTCGGCTACACCTTC.